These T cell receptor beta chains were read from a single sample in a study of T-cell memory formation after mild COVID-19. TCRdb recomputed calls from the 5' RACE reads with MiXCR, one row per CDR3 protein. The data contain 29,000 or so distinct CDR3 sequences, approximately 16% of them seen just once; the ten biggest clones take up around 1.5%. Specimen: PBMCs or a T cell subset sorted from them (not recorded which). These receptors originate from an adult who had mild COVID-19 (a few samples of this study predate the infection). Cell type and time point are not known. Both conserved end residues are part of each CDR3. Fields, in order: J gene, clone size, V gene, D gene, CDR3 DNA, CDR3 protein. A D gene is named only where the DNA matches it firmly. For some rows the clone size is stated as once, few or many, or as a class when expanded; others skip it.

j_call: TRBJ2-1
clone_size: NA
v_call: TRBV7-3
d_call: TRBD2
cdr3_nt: TGTGCCAGCAGCATGGCCCCGCTGGGACTAGCGGGAGCTGAGCAGTTCTTC
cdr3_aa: CASSMAPLGLAGAEQFF

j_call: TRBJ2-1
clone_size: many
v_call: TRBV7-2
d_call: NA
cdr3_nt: TGTGCCAGCAGCTTAAGTACAGGGAACAATGAGCAGTTCTTC
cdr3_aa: CASSLSTGNNEQFF

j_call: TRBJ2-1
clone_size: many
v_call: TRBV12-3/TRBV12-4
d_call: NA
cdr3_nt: TGTGCCAGCAGTTTCTGGGAGAGCTCCTACAATGAGCAGTTCTTC
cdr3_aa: CASSFWESSYNEQFF

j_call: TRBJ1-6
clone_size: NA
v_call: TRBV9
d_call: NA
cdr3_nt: TGTGCCAGCAGCGTAGCAGGGTCCTATAATTCACCCCTCCACTTT
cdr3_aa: CASSVAGSYNSPLHF

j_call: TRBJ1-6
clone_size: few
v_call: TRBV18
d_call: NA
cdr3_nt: TGTGCCAGCTCACCACCGTTCGGGACACTTAATTCACCCCTCCACTTT
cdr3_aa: CASSPPFGTLNSPLHF

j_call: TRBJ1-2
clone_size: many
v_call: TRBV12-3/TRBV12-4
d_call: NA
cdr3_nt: TGTGCCAGCTCTTTGAGGGGGTTTGGCTACACCTTC
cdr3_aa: CASSLRGFGYTF

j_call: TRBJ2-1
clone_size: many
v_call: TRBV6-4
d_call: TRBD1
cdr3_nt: TGTGCCAGCAGTGAGCGGACAGGAGGCAATGAGCAGTTCTTC
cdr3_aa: CASSERTGGNEQFF

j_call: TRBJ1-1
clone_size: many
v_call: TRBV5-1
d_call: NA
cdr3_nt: TGCGCCAGCAGCTTGGAACAGTTCCTAGTGGTGACTGAAGCTTTCTTT
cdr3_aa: CASSLEQFLVVTEAFF

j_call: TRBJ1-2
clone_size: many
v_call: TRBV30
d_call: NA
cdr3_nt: TGTGCCTGGAGTCCCCTCCCTACCCTCTACACCTTC
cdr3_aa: CAWSPLPTLYTF

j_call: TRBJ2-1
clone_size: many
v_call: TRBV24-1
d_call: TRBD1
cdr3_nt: TGTGCCACCCGTCCGACAGGGGCATCTAATGAGCAGTTCTTC
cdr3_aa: CATRPTGASNEQFF

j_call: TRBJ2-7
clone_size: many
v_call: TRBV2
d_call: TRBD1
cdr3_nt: TGTGCCAGCAACCCCGGGACAGGGGGCTACGAGCAGTACTTC
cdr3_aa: CASNPGTGGYEQYF

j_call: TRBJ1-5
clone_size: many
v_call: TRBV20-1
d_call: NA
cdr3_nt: TGCAGTGCTAGTCCCCTTTTGGACCCCAATCAGCCCCAGCATTTT
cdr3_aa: CSASPLLDPNQPQHF